The present entry profiles one T cell receptor (beta chain) with its context. Antigen unknown. This CDR3 spans 16 amino acids. The V end was cut by 2 bases, the J end by 1 base, with 14 bases between. Researchers attached unique molecular identifiers to individual cDNA molecules. One entry per CDR3 protein, called by TCRdb with MiXCR from the 5' RACE reads. The sample carries tens of thousands of distinct CDR3 sequences, more than 10% recorded once. This sample stems from a study of early T cells in non-severe SARS-CoV-2 infection. Across the whole study: Alpha and beta chains were unpaired, from unsorted whole-blood bulk RNA.

Study findings and constraints: Matches to VDJdb favored anti-spike CD8 responses and missed private and CD4 specificities.

This chain links TRBV12-3 or TRBV12-4 with TRBJ1-1; D gene ambiguous. This clonotype was obtained from an adult who was a healthcare worker with PCR-confirmed SARS-CoV-2 infection or an uninfected control (not recorded which). Sequences were obtained from whole blood. Here the CDR3 reads CASSLSPGGKNTEAFF. The CDR3 coding sequence is TGTGCCAGCAGTTTAAGTCCGGGCGGAAAGAACACTGAAGCTTTCTTT.